The rows below give T cell receptor beta chains drawn from one sample of a study of blood T cell repertoires in COVID-19. The repertoire was sequenced with immunoSEQ multiplex PCR; TCRdb's copy has only in-frame clones and lacks some. The data contain about 200,000 clones, 92% of them singletons. The specimen was peripheral blood. The source is a man aged 60 to 69 with COVID-19, enrolled during active disease. CDR3s include the opening cysteine and the closing phenylalanine or tryptophan. D genes are given only for firm matches.

>17|TRBJ1-5|TRBD1|TRBV19
TGTGCCAGTAGTATCTATACGGGACAGGGGGGTTATCAGCCCCAGCATTTT
CASSIYTGQGGYQPQHF
>15|TRBJ2-7|NA|TRBV6-5
TGTGCCAGCAGTCATTCTCCGGGACATCTCTACGAGCAGTACTTC
CASSHSPGHLYEQYF
>15|TRBJ2-1|TRBD2|TRBV7-3
TGTGCCAGCAGCTTAGGGCCTAGCGGGGGTGAGGAGCAGTTCTTC
CASSLGPSGGEEQFF
>18|TRBJ2-7|NA|TRBV18
TGTGCCAGCTCACCACTAAGTTATGGGCAGGGGCTCTCCTACGAGCAGTACTTC
CASSPLSYGQGLSYEQYF
>18|TRBJ1-2|NA|TRBV27
TGTGCCAGCAGTTTAAGGGGCTGGGGCCAACCGAACTACTATGGCTACACCTTC
CASSLRGWGQPNYYGYTF
>12|TRBJ2-1|NA|TRBV11-1
TGTGCCAGCAGCTCCGTGGGCATTGAGCAGTTCTTC
CASSSVGIEQFF
>15|TRBJ1-2|NA|TRBV11-2
TGTGCCAGCAGCTTAGATCTGACGGGACTCTATGGCTACACCTTC
CASSLDLTGLYGYTF
>18|TRBJ1-1|TRBD1|TRBV5-1
TGCGCCAGCAGCTATCGGGACAGAGCCCGACCGGGGATCACTGAAGCTTTCTTT
CASSYRDRARPGITEAFF
>13|TRBJ1-6|NA|TRBV7-2
TGTGCCAGCAGCTTACAGTATAATTCACCCCTCCACTTT
CASSLQYNSPLHF
>14|TRBJ2-7|TRBD2|TRBV11-2
TGTGCCAGCAGCCCGACTAGCGGCACCTACGAGCAGTACTTC
CASSPTSGTYEQYF
>18|TRBJ2-1|TRBD2|TRBV30
TGTGCCTGGAGTGTATCGGGCGGGAGATTCGGGTCCTACAATGAGCAGTTCTTC
CAWSVSGGRFGSYNEQFF
>16|TRBJ2-3|NA|TRBV30
TGTGCCTGGAGTGTAAATGGGAGGCCCAGATCCCATACGCAGTATTTT
CAWSVNGRPRSHTQYF
>15|TRBJ2-1|NA|TRBV9
TGTGCCAGCAGCGTATCTGGGAGCTCCTACAATGAGCAGTTCTTC
CASSVSGSSYNEQFF